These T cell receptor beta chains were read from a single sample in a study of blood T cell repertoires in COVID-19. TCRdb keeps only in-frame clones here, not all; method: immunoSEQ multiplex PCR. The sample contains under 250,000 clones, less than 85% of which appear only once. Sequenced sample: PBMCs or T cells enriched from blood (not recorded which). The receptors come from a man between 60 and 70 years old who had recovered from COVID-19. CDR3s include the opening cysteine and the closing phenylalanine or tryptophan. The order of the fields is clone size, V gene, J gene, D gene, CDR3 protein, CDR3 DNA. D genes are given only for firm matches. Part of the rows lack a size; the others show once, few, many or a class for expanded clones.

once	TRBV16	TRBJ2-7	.	CASSQTNEQYF	TGTGCCAGCAGCCAAACTAACGAGCAGTACTTC
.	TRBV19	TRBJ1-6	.	CASGDRQANSPLHF	TGTGCCAGCGGGGATAGACAGGCTAATTCACCCCTCCACTTT
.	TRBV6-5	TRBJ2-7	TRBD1	CASADRVAYEQYF	TGTGCCAGCGCGGACAGGGTAGCCTACGAGCAGTACTTC
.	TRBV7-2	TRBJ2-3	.	CASAALGWNTQYF	TGTGCCAGCGCCGCTCTAGGCTGGAATACGCAGTATTTT
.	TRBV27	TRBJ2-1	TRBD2	CASSFRGGYNEQFF	TGTGCCAGCAGTTTTCGGGGGGGCTACAATGAGCAGTTCTTC
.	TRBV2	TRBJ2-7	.	CASRFTGSYEQYF	TGTGCCAGCAGGTTCACAGGTTCCTACGAGCAGTACTTC
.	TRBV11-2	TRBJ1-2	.	CASSHPSPGQSGWGYTF	TGTGCCAGCAGCCACCCTAGCCCGGGTCAAAGTGGGTGGGGCTACACCTTC
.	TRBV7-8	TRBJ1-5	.	CASSPPGGGVQPQHF	TGTGCCAGCAGCCCCCCGGGAGGGGGTGTTCAGCCCCAGCATTTT
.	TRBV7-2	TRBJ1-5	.	CASSLSSRNQPQHF	TGTGCCAGCAGCTTATCGTCCAGAAATCAGCCCCAGCATTTT
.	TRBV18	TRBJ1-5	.	CASSPDGEPNQPQHF	TGTGCCAGCTCACCAGATGGGGAGCCTAATCAGCCCCAGCATTTT
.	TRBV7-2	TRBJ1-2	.	CASSSRQTVNYGYTF	TGTGCCAGCAGCTCCCGACAGACCGTTAACTATGGCTACACCTTC